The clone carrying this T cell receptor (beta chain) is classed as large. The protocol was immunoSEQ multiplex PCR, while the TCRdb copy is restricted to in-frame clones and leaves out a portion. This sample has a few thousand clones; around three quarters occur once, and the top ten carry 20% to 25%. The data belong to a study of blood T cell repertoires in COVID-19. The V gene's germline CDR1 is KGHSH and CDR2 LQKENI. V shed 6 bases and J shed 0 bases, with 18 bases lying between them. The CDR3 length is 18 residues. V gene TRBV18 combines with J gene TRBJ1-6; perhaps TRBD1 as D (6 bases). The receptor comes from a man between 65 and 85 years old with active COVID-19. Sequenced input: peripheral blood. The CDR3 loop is CASSRTRLQGSYNSPLHF. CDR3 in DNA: TGTGCCAGCTCGCGAACCAGACTACAGGGCTCCTATAATTCACCCCTCCACTTT.